This T cell receptor beta chain was identified during a study of cytomegalovirus exposure and HLA in healthy donors. Study outcomes and limitations: Most of the CMV-associated TCR beta chains (in a later analysis) appeared to be HLA-restricted. Only CMV serostatus was available as immune exposure information.

The PCR used 60 Vbeta and 13 Jbeta primers. Some clones are missing from TCRdb's copy, which holds only in-frame ones; the method was immunoSEQ multiplex PCR. This table holds some 120,000 clones, over 75% found once. This CDR3 region has 13 residues. Looked up from germline, CDR1 is SGHDT and CDR2 is YYEEEE. V was trimmed by 0 bases and J by 15 bases, leaving 16 bases between them. In regard to this clone: Its antigen is not identified.

The specimen was PBMCs. The J gene is TRBJ2-1, the V gene TRBV5-6; possibly TRBD1 for D (5 bases). The sequence derives from a man aged 18 to 29 in good health and CMV-seropositive. The CDR3 coding sequence is TGTGCCAGCAGCTTGGAGGGATCGGCAGGGCTGTTCTTC. Translating gives CASSLEGSAGLFF. The full variable domain, its missing parts supplied by reference TRBV5-6 and TRBJ2-1, is DAGVTQSPTHLIKTRGQQVTLRCSPKSGHDTVSWYQQALGQGPQFIFQYYEEEERQRGNFPDRFSGHQFPNYSSELNVNALLLGDSALYLCASSLEGSAGLFFGPGTRLTVL.